This paragraph reports one TCR beta chain. The data were obtained in a study of blood T cell repertoires in COVID-19. About the research overall: Spain, Italy and the United States supplied samples that represented acute and convalescent COVID-19.

Authors' analysis steps: Nucleated cell counts were estimated from reference gene primer amplification. The repertoire was sequenced with immunoSEQ multiplex PCR; TCRdb's copy has only in-frame clones and lacks some. V and J calls and clone size are copied from that table; D and trimming were computed from the DNA. This table holds roughly 60,000 clones, 88% found once. CDR1 is ENHRY and CDR2 is SYGVKD in the germline V gene. The CDR3 is made up of 12 amino acids. Trimming removed 6 bases from V and 6 bases from J, with 8 bases in between. Sequenced sample: peripheral blood. The clonotype originates from a man aged 50 to 59 with active COVID-19. V usage is TRBV10-3 and J usage is TRBJ2-2; D is uncertain. CDR3 sequence (DNA): TGTGCCATCAGGAGAACGGCCGGGGAGCTGTTTTTT. The encoded protein is CAIRRTAGELFF.